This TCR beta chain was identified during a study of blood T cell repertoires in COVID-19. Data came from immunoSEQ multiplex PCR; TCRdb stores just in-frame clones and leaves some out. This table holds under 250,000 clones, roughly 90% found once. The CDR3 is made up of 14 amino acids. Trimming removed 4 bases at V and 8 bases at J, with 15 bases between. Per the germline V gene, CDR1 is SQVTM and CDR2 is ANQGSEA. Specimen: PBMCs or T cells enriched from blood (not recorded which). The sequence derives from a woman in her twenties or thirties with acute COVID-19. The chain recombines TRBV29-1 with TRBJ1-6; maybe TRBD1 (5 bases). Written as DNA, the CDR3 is TGCAGCGTTGGGGGCAGAACTCCGGATTCACCCCTCCACTTT. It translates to CSVGGRTPDSPLHF.